One and the same sample provided the 25 T cell receptor beta chains below, sequenced in a study of cytomegalovirus exposure and HLA in healthy donors. Assay used: immunoSEQ multiplex PCR; TCRdb lists only in-frame clones, some missing. The sample lists around 200,000 clones; about three quarters were seen once. Sequenced sample: PBMCs. Every receptor here comes from a woman aged 30 to 39 in good health and CMV-seronegative.

CDR3 DNA sequence: TGTGCCAGCAGCTTAGGGGGACAGGGGGCCAACAATGAGCAGTTCTTC. Its protein is CASSLGGQGANNEQFF. The chain is built from TRBV11-3 and TRBJ2-1, with TRBD1 identical over 12 bases. The germline V gene encodes CDR1 SGHNT and CDR2 YENEEA. This CDR3 contains 16 residues. With V trimmed by 1 base and J by 5 bases, 3 bases remained unmatched.

This chain links TRBV14 with TRBJ2-7; 13 bases map to TRBD2. CDR3 size: 16 residues. Germline loops: CDR1 SGHDN, CDR2 FVKESK. V lost 3 bases, J lost 2 bases, and 4 bases stayed unmatched. The CDR3: CASSHGLAGAAYEQYF. CDR3 nucleotides: TGTGCCAGCAGCCATGGACTAGCGGGAGCGGCCTACGAGCAGTACTTC.

The rearrangement uses TRBV28 and TRBJ2-7; D perhaps matches TRBD1 (8 bases). V gave up 4 bases and J gave up 7 bases, with 26 bases separating them. Germline lookup yields CDR1 MDHEN and CDR2 SYDVKM. This CDR3 region has 17 residues. The CDR3 sequence: CASSSHLRRGLRGEQYF. The CDR3 DNA sequence: TGTGCCAGCAGTTCCCACCTCCGCAGGGGGCTGCGGGGGGAGCAGTACTTC.

J is TRBJ2-2 and V is TRBV6-6, with TRBD1 identical over 8 bases. Unmatched junction bases numbered 1, after V lost 3 bases and J lost 4 bases. The CDR3 runs to 14 residues. Germline assignment: CDR1 MNHNY and CDR2 SVGAGI (reference sequence). The CDR3 DNA reads as TGTGCCAGCAGTTATACAGGGGGCACCGGGGAGCTGTTTTTT. This translates into CASSYTGGTGELFF.

The gene calls are TRBV5-4 and TRBJ2-7; D may be TRBD1 (6 bases). This CDR3 has 15 amino acids. Per germline, CDR1 SGHNT and CDR2 YYREEE (reference sequence). V lost 4 bases to trimming and J lost 4 bases, with 18 bases between them. CDR3 loop: CASSPRGRGRYEQYF. The CDR3 coding sequence is TGTGCCAGCAGCCCCCGGGGCAGGGGTAGGTACGAGCAGTACTTC.

The gene calls are TRBV28 and TRBJ2-2; no firm D call. V lost 8 bases and J 0 bases, leaving 7 bases between the germline ends. This CDR3 is built from 13 residues. Germline V gives CDR1 MDHEN, CDR2 SYDVKM. The chain's CDR3 is CASQVPNTGELFF. CDR3 DNA: TGTGCCAGCCAGGTGCCGAACACCGGGGAGCTGTTTTTT.

J is TRBJ1-5 and V is TRBV28; D not certain. Between the trimmed V and J ends, which lost 3 bases and 0 bases, there was a span of 15 bases. This CDR3 is 17 amino acids long. Germline V lookup: CDR1 MDHEN, CDR2 SYDVKM. The CDR3 DNA sequence: TGTGCCAGCAGTTTCGATCTGGTGCTATATAGCAATCAGCCCCAGCATTTT. Its protein product is CASSFDLVLYSNQPQHF.

This chain links TRBV9 with TRBJ1-3, with 8 bases lining up with TRBD1. Germline V gives CDR1 SGDLS, CDR2 YYNGEE. This CDR3 spans 15 amino acids. V lost 4 bases to trimming and J lost 4 bases; unmatched junction nucleotides: 7. CDR3 DNA sequence: TGTGCCAGCAGCCGGGGACAGGCCGGCGGAAACACCATATATTTT. Translating gives CASSRGQAGGNTIYF. Filled out from reference TRBV9 and TRBJ1-3, the complete variable domain reads DSGVTQTPKHLITATGQRVTLRCSPRSGDLSVYWYQQSLDQGLQFLIQYYNGEERAKGNILERFSAQQFPDLHSELNLSSLELGDSALYFCASSRGQAGGNTIYFGEGSWLTVV.

The table lists this clone with a count of one. This chain links TRBV6-4 with TRBJ1-2; tentative D call: TRBD1 (6 bases). The CDR3 totals 14 residues. Trimming pared 6 bases from V and 4 bases from J, leaving 15 bases between. Germline loops: CDR1 MRHNA, CDR2 SNTAGT. The CDR3 is CASRRRQVSYGYTF. CDR3 bases: TGTGCCAGCAGGCGCCGACAGGTTTCCTATGGCTACACCTTC.

The chain couples TRBV7-6 to TRBJ2-1; 7 bases line up with TRBD2. Germline-derived CDR1 and CDR2 are SGHVS and FNYEAQ. The CDR3 is made up of 13 amino acids. The ends lost 5 bases at V and 4 bases at J; junction bases unmatched: 2. Here the CDR3 reads CASSVSGYNEQFF. In DNA form, the CDR3 reads TGTGCCAGCAGCGTTAGCGGGTACAATGAGCAGTTCTTC.

This clone has just a few counts. V usage is TRBV5-1 and J usage is TRBJ2-3; tentative D call: TRBD1 (6 bases). Germline V CDR1 and CDR2: SGHRS, YFSETQ. The CDR3 is made up of 14 amino acids. V was trimmed by 4 bases and J by 2 bases, leaving 11 bases between them. CDR3: CASSRGQITDTQYF. The CDR3 DNA follows: TGCGCCAGCAGCCGCGGACAGATCACAGATACGCAGTATTTT.

The chain carries TRBV6-5 and TRBJ2-7; D is possibly TRBD1 (5 bases). CDR3 size: 12 residues. Trimming took 7 bases from V and 3 from J, leaving 10 bases between them. CDR1 is MNHEY and CDR2 is SVGAGI in the germline V gene. CDR3 bases: TGTGCCAGCAAAATAGGGGACTACGAGCAGTACTTC. This codes for CASKIGDYEQYF.

This sequence joins TRBV6-5 and TRBJ1-3; 9 bases fit TRBD1. The CDR3 extends over 16 amino acids. V gave up 0 bases and J gave up 5 bases; unmatched junction bases: 5. Per germline, CDR1 MNHEY and CDR2 SVGAGI. This CDR3 is CASSYSTGGARNTIYF. For the CDR3, the DNA is TGTGCCAGCAGTTACTCGACAGGGGGGGCCCGAAACACCATATATTTT.

Only a few counts were recorded for this clone. V gene TRBV12-5 combines with J gene TRBJ2-7; the match to TRBD1 covers 7 bases. After removal of 1 base from V and 4 bases from J, the junction contained 1 base not matched to a gene. This CDR3 spans 13 amino acids. CDR1 LGHNT and CDR2 FRNRAP come from the germline V gene. CDR3 in DNA: TGTGCTAGTGGTTTGGACAGGGGATACGAGCAGTACTTC. This gives the protein CASGLDRGYEQYF.

This clone has only a few counts. The J gene is TRBJ1-5, the V gene TRBV18, with D perhaps TRBD1 (5 bases). The CDR3 runs 16 residues. Trimming stripped 2 bases from V and 2 bases from J, with 13 bases between. Germline loops: CDR1 KGHSH, CDR2 LQKENI. The CDR3 spells CASSPTGGWGNQPQHF. In nucleotides, the CDR3 is TGTGCCAGCTCACCAACGGGGGGATGGGGCAATCAGCCCCAGCATTTT.

The chain has TRBV18 and TRBJ2-7; TRBD1 might be the D (5 bases). Germline assignment: CDR1 KGHSH and CDR2 LQKENI. Trimming took off 4 bases at V and 2 bases at J, with 9 bases between the two ends. The CDR3 totals 13 residues. The CDR3 DNA sequence: TGTGCCAGCTCACAACGCAGGGCCTACGAGCAGTACTTC. Amino acid sequence: CASSQRRAYEQYF. The whole variable domain, filled in from reference TRBV18 and TRBJ2-7, reads NAGVMQNPRHLVRRRGQEARLRCSPMKGHSHVYWYRQLPEEGLKFMVYLQKENIIDESGMPKERFSAEFPKEGPSILRIQQVVRGDSAAYFCASSQRRAYEQYFGPGTRLTVT.

V gene TRBV23-1 combines with J gene TRBJ1-1; D might be TRBD1 (5 bases). TRBV23-1 carries the ORF label, with uncertain function. The CDR3 is 13 amino acids. Trimming took 7 bases from V and 0 from J, leaving 9 bases between them. The CDR3, as DNA: TGCGCCAGCATGGCCAGGGTGAACACTGAAGCTTTCTTT. Its protein is CASMARVNTEAFF.

In nucleotides, the CDR3 is TGTGCCAGCAGTACGAAGTTCAGGTCCGGGGAGCTGTTTTTT. It specifies CASSTKFRSGELFF. The rearrangement links TRBV6-5 to TRBJ2-2; D is undetermined. The V gene lost 5 bases and the J gene lost 6 bases, with 13 bases spanning the gap. Germline V CDR1 and CDR2: MNHEY, SVGAGI. The CDR3 has 14 residues.

The J gene is TRBJ2-7, the V gene TRBV6-5; D perhaps matches TRBD2 (6 bases). The CDR3 covers 14 residues. Looked up from germline, CDR1 is MNHEY and CDR2 is SVGAGI. Between the trimmed V and J ends, which lost 1 base and 5 bases, there was a span of 12 bases. The CDR3, as DNA: TGTGCCAGCAGTTACTTCGGGACTGGGAACGAGCAGTACTTC. It yields the protein CASSYFGTGNEQYF.

V and J are TRBV15 and TRBJ1-5; tentative D call: TRBD1 (5 bases). This CDR3 is built from 17 residues. Germline V gene data show CDR1 as LNHNV and CDR2 as YYDKDF (reference sequence). Trimming took off 0 bases at V and 9 bases at J, with 21 bases between the two ends. The chain's CDR3 is CATSRDLGDSSRWPQHF. CDR3 in DNA: TGTGCCACCAGCAGAGATCTAGGAGACAGTTCTCGTTGGCCCCAGCATTTT.

The V gene is TRBV10-2, the J gene TRBJ1-2; 10 nucleotides agree with TRBD1. CDR1 WSHSY and CDR2 SAAADI come from the germline V gene. J gave up 2 bases and V 6 bases, and 3 bases lay outside the gene matches. The CDR3 spans 14 residues. CDR3 in DNA: TGCGCCAGCAGACTGGGACAGGGGAACTATGGCTACACCTTC. Protein: CASRLGQGNYGYTF.

CDR3 residues: CAISDSGGSGLKNIQYF. Here the CDR3 DNA reads TGTGCCATCAGTGATTCGGGTGGCAGCGGATTAAAAAACATTCAGTACTTC. This chain joins TRBV10-3 and TRBJ2-4, with a tentative D call TRBD2 (5 bases). V lost 3 bases, J lost 4 bases, and 19 bases lay in between. This CDR3 spans 17 amino acids. CDR1 and CDR2 from the germline V gene are ENHRY and SYGVKD.

This chain connects TRBV5-6 to TRBJ2-5; 9 nucleotides line up with TRBD2. J was trimmed by 7 bases and V by 9 bases; bases with no gene match: 10. CDR3 length: 13 residues. Germline CDR1 SGHDT, CDR2 YYEEEE. The CDR3 DNA reads TGTGCCACCTTAGCGGGGGCGGACGGGACCCAGTACTTC. Protein sequence: CATLAGADGTQYF.

The rearrangement joins TRBV10-1 to TRBJ1-4; D possibly corresponds to TRBD1 (5 bases). The V gene lost 0 bases and the J gene lost 10 bases, with 18 bases spanning the gap. The length of the CDR3 is 16 residues. Germline loops: CDR1 WNHNN, CDR2 SYGVQD (reference sequence). The CDR3 nucleotides read TGCGCCAGCAGTGAGTCGAAGGGGAGGGCATCGGGAAAACTGTTTTTT. Its translation: CASSESKGRASGKLFF.

This clone was picked up a small number of times. The V and J genes are TRBV14 and TRBJ2-7; D is possibly TRBD1 (5 bases). The V end was cut by 1 base, the J end by 0 bases, with 13 bases between. The germline CDR1 and CDR2 sequences are SGHDN and FVKESK. The length of the CDR3 is 16 residues. CDR3 sequence: CASSQGLGPFSYEQYF. CDR3 DNA sequence: TGTGCCAGCAGCCAAGGTTTGGGGCCGTTCTCCTACGAGCAGTACTTC.